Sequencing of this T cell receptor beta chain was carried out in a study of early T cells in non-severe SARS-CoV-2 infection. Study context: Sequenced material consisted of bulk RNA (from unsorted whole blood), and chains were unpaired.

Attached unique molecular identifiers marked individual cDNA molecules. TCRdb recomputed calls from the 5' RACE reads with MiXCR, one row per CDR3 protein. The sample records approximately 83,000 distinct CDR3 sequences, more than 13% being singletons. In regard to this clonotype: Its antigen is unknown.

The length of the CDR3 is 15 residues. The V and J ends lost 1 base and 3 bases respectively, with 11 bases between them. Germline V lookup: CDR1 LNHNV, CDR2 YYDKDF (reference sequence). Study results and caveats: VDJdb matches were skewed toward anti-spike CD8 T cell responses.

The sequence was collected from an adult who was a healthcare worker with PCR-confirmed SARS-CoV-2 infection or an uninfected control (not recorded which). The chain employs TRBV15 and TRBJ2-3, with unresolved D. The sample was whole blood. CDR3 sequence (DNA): TGTGCCACCAGCAGAGCTCCTATGAGAACAGATACGCAGTATTTT. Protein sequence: CATSRAPMRTDTQYF.